This T cell receptor beta chain was identified during a study of shared clonotypes between healthy human individuals. V lost 0 bases to trimming and J lost 2 bases; unmatched junction nucleotides: 4. The germline gives CDR1 LGHNA, CDR2 YNFKEQ. The CDR3 consists of 16 residues. The assay was immunoSEQ multiplex PCR, and TCRdb's table has in-frame clones only and misses some. The top ten clones hold over 0.1% of a sample with around 550,000 clones, roughly 95% of them seen once. As defined, naive CD8 cells were CD45RO-negative and positively selected for CCR7, with terminally differentiated effector memory CD45RA+ cells excluded.

The receptor's source is a woman aged 25 to 39 in good health. V is TRBV4-2 and J is TRBJ2-5; 9 bases align to TRBD2. Sequenced material: naive CD8+ T cells sorted from blood. The CDR3 reads CASSQEAGGWQETQYF. In nucleotides, the CDR3 is TGTGCCAGCAGCCAAGAGGCGGGAGGGTGGCAAGAGACCCAGTACTTC.